This section outlines one T cell receptor beta chain sequence together with its context. This specimen comes from a study of T cell responses to AZD1222 COVID-19 vaccine. Unmatched junction bases numbered 7, after V lost 9 bases and J lost 4 bases. The CDR3 consists of 13 residues. Some clones are missing from TCRdb's copy, which holds only in-frame ones; the method was immunoSEQ multiplex PCR. The data hold 140,000 to 150,000 clones, with around nine tenths observed a single time. The chain combines TRBV6-7 with TRBJ2-7; the match to TRBD2 covers 9 bases. TRBV6-7 qualifies as an ORF whose function is uncertain. Here the sequenced sample was peripheral blood, taken on day 0 of AZD1222 vaccination. This sequence originates from an adult in good health. CDR3: CARERGVVYEQYF. The CDR3 bases are TGTGCCAGAGAGCGGGGGGTCGTTTACGAGCAGTACTTC.